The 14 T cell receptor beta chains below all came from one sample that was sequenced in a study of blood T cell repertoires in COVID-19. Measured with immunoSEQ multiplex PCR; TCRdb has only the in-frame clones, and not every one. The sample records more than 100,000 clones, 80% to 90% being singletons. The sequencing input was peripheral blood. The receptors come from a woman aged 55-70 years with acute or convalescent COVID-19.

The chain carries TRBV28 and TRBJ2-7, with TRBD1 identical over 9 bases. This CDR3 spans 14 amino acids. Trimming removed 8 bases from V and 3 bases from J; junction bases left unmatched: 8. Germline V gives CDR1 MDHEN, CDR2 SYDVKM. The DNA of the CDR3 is TGTGCCAGCGGAAAGGGACAGGGTTACTACGAGCAGTACTTC. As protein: CASGKGQGYYEQYF.

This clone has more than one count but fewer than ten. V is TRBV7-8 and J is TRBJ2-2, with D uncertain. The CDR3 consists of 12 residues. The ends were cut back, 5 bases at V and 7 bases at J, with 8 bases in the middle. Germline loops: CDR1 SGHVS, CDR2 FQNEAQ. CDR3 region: CASSPEVGELFF. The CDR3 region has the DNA TGTGCCAGCAGCCCAGAAGTCGGGGAGCTGTTTTTT.

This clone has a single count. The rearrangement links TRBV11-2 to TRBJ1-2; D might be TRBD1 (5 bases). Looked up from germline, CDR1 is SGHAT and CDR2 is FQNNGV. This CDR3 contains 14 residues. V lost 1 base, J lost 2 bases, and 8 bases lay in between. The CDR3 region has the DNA TGTGCCAGCAGCTTAGGGGGGGTGAACTATGGCTACACCTTC. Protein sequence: CASSLGGVNYGYTF.

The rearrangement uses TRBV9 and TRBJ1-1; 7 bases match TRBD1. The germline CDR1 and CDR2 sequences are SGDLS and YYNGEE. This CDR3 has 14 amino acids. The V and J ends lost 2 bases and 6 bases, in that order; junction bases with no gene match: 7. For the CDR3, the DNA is TGTGCCAGCAGCGTGACAGGGTTCGGGTCTGAAGCTTTCTTT. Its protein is CASSVTGFGSEAFF.

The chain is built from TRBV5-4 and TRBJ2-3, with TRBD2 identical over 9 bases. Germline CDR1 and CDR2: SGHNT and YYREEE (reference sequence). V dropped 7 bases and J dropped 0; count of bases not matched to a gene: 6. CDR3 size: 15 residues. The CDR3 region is CASSRTSESTDTQYF. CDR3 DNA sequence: TGTGCCAGCTCTAGGACTAGCGAGAGCACAGATACGCAGTATTTT.

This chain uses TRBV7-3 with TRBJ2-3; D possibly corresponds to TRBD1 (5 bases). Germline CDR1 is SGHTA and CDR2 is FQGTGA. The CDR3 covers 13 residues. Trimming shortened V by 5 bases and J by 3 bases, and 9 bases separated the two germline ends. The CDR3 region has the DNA TGTGCCAGCAGCAGTGGGGCAACAGATACGCAGTATTTT. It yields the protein CASSSGATDTQYF. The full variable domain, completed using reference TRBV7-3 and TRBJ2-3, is GAGVSQTPSNKVTEKGKYVELRCDPISGHTALYWYRQSLGQGPEFLIYFQGTGAADDSGLPNDRFFAVRPEGSVSTLKIQRTERGDSAVYLCASSSGATDTQYFGPGTRLTVL.

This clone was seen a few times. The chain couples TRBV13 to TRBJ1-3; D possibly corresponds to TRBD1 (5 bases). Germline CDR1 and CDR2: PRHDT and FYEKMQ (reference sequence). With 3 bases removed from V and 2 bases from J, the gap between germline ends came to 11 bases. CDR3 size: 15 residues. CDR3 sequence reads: CASSFGGVTGNTIYF. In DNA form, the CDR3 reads TGTGCCAGCAGCTTTGGGGGGGTCACTGGAAACACCATATATTTT.

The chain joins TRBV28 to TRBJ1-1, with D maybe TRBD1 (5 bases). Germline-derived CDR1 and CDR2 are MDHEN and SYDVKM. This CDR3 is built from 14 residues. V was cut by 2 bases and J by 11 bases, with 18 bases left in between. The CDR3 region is CASSLAVGAGRAFF. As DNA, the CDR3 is TGTGCCAGCAGTTTAGCAGTAGGGGCAGGGCGGGCTTTCTTT.

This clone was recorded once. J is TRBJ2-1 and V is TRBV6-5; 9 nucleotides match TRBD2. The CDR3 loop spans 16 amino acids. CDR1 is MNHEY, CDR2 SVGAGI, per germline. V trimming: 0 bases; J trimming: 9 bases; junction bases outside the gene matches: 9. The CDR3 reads CASSYSMAGGRGEQFF. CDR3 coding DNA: TGTGCCAGCAGTTACTCGATGGCGGGAGGGAGGGGTGAGCAGTTCTTC.

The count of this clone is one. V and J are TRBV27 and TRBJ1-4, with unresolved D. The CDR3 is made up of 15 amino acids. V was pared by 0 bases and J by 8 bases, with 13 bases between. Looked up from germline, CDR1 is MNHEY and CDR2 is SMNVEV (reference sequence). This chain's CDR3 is CASSLSVGLGEKLFF. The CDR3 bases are TGTGCCAGCAGTTTATCAGTCGGTCTCGGGGAAAAACTGTTTTTT.

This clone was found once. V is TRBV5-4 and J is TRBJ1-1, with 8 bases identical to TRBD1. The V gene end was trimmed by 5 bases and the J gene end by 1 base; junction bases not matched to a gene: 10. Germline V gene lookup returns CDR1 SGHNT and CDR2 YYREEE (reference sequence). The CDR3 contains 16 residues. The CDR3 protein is CASREGQGARNTEAFF. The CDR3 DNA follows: TGTGCCAGCAGAGAAGGGCAGGGGGCACGGAACACTGAAGCTTTCTTT.

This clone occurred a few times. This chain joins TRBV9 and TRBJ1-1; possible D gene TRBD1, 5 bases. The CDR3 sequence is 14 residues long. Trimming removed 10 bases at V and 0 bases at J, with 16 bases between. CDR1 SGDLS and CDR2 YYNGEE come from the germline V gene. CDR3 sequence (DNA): TGTGCCTCAAGACGGGCAGGGATGAACACTGAAGCTTTCTTT. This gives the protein CASRRAGMNTEAFF.

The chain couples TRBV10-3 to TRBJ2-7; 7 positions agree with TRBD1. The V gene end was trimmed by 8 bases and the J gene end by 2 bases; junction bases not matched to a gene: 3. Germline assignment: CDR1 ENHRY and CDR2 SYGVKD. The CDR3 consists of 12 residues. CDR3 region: CAIRDSTYEQYF. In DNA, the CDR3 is TGTGCCATCCGGGACAGCACCTACGAGCAGTACTTC.

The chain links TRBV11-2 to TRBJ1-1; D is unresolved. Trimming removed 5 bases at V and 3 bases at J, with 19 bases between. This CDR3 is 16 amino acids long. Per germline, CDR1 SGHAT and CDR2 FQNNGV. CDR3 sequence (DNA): TGTGCCAGCAGCCAGCCGGGTGTTGGGAGGGACACTGAAGCTTTCTTT. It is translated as CASSQPGVGRDTEAFF.